These 26 T cell receptor beta chains were all obtained from the same sample, sequenced in a study of blood T cell repertoires in COVID-19. The method was immunoSEQ multiplex PCR; TCRdb's version includes in-frame clones alone and lacks a portion of them. The sample records about 260,000 clones, 88% being singletons. Sequencing was done on a sample of peripheral blood. The origin of the receptors is a man in his sixties who had recovered from COVID-19.

V is TRBV19 and J is TRBJ2-3; 9 nucleotides agree with TRBD1. Germline assignment: CDR1 LNHDA and CDR2 SQIVND (reference sequence). The CDR3 consists of 15 residues. The trim removed 5 bases at V and 5 bases at J, leaving 8 bases unmatched. The CDR3 DNA is TGTGCCAGTAGTGTGGGGACAGGGTTGGTAGATACGCAGTATTTT. Protein product: CASSVGTGLVDTQYF.

The table lists this clone with a few counts. The chain uses TRBV6-1 and TRBJ1-1; tentative D call: TRBD1 (6 bases). The length of the CDR3 is 14 residues. CDR1 is MNHNS, CDR2 SASEGT, per germline. The ends were cut back, 3 bases at V and 4 bases at J, with 12 bases in the middle. CDR3 residues: CASSDVQGTTEAFF. The CDR3 bases are TGTGCCAGCAGTGACGTACAGGGAACCACTGAAGCTTTCTTT.

There are a few counts of this clone. V gene TRBV11-3 combines with J gene TRBJ2-1, with 7 bases identical to TRBD2. Trimming removed 4 bases from V and 4 bases from J; junction bases left unmatched: 4. CDR1 is SGHNT, CDR2 YENEEA, per germline. There are 14 residues in the CDR3. CDR3 nucleotides: TGTGCCAGCAGCTCGCCAGCGGGGTACAATGAGCAGTTCTTC. This codes for CASSSPAGYNEQFF.

The chain is built from TRBV9 and TRBJ2-7, with TRBD1 as a possible D gene (6 bases). V lost 5 bases to trimming and J lost 0 bases, with 18 bases between them. This CDR3 is 16 amino acids long. Germline lookup yields CDR1 SGDLS and CDR2 YYNGEE. CDR3 region: CASRVTGRRPSYEQYF. The CDR3 nucleotides read TGTGCCAGCAGAGTTACAGGGAGAAGACCCTCCTACGAGCAGTACTTC.

This clone occurred a few times. The chain carries TRBV10-1 and TRBJ1-4; 7 positions match TRBD1. Germline lookup yields CDR1 WNHNN and CDR2 SYGVQD (reference sequence). This CDR3 comprises 13 residues. Trimming cost V 5 bases and J 8 bases; bases outside gene matches: 5. CDR3 amino acids: CASSRGLGEKLFF. In DNA, the CDR3 is TGCGCCAGCAGTAGGGGGCTCGGCGAAAAACTGTTTTTT.

V usage is TRBV7-2 and J usage is TRBJ2-3, with 14 bases aligning to TRBD2. The CDR3 has 17 residues. Germline trimming cut 7 bases from V and 6 bases from J; bases unmatched to any gene: 12. The germline V gene encodes CDR1 SGHTA and CDR2 FQGNSA. CDR3 sequence (DNA): TGTGCCAGCATCAAGAGGGGACTAGCGGGGGCCGGGGATACGCAGTATTTT. Its translation is CASIKRGLAGAGDTQYF.

The chain links TRBV5-4 to TRBJ2-1, with TRBD1 as a possible D gene (5 bases). The V gene's germline CDR1 is SGHNT and CDR2 YYREEE (reference sequence). Trimming took 7 bases from V and 4 from J, leaving 18 bases between them. CDR3 length: 15 residues. The CDR3 reads CASERDSLPYNEQFF. CDR3 nucleotides: TGTGCCAGCGAGCGAGACAGTCTCCCTTACAATGAGCAGTTCTTC.

The V gene is TRBV13, the J gene TRBJ2-3; D not certain. This CDR3 comprises 18 residues. Looked up from germline, CDR1 is PRHDT and CDR2 is FYEKMQ (reference sequence). Trimming removed 1 base from V and 5 bases from J, with 22 bases in between. CDR3 protein: CASSLVGPDNWYRDTQYF. The CDR3, as DNA: TGTGCCAGCAGCTTAGTTGGGCCAGATAATTGGTACAGAGATACGCAGTATTTT.

V is TRBV11-2 and J is TRBJ2-7, with D uncertain. The germline V gene has CDR1 SGHAT and CDR2 FQNNGV. CDR3 length: 14 amino acids. Trimming shortened V by 0 bases and J by 6 bases, and 12 bases separated the two germline ends. CDR3: CASSLDSSRREQYF. The CDR3 bases are TGTGCCAGCAGCTTAGATAGCAGTCGGCGCGAGCAGTACTTC.

The chain joins TRBV15 to TRBJ2-1; the D gene is possibly TRBD1 (5 bases). V was clipped by 1 base and J by 7 bases, with 17 bases between them. Germline V gives CDR1 LNHNV, CDR2 YYDKDF (reference sequence). The CDR3 is 16 amino acids. The CDR3 loop reads CATSRVGPAGWNEQFF. The CDR3 nucleotides are TGTGCCACCAGCAGAGTGGGGCCGGCAGGCTGGAATGAGCAGTTCTTC.

The sample holds one count of this clone. The chain has TRBV7-8 and TRBJ1-4; D perhaps matches TRBD1 (5 bases). The CDR3 sequence is 14 residues long. V was shortened by 4 bases and J by 7 bases, with 13 bases between the two germline ends. Germline CDR1 reads SGHVS; CDR2 reads FQNEAQ. This CDR3 reads CASSSSGGGEKLFF. The CDR3 DNA follows: TGTGCCAGCAGCTCTTCGGGCGGGGGTGAAAAACTGTTTTTT.

CDR3 protein: CASSLGTGGVYEQYF. For the CDR3, the DNA is TGTGCCAGCAGCTTAGGGACAGGGGGCGTCTACGAGCAGTACTTC. V and J are TRBV7-7 and TRBJ2-7; 11 nucleotides match TRBD1. Germline values: CDR1 SSHAT, CDR2 FNYEAQ (reference sequence). J lost 3 bases, V lost 1 base, and 2 bases had no gene match. The CDR3 runs to 15 residues.

The sample holds one count of this clone. This rearrangement joins TRBV6-6 to TRBJ1-4; D perhaps matches TRBD1 (6 bases). This CDR3 has 14 residues. CDR1 MNHNY and CDR2 SVGAGI come from the germline V gene (reference sequence). With 4 bases removed from V and 8 bases from J, the gap between germline ends came to 14 bases. CDR3 residues: CASSLRGAREKLFF. The CDR3 nucleotides read TGTGCCAGCAGTTTGCGGGGGGCTCGGGAAAAACTGTTTTTT.

The V gene is TRBV9, the J gene TRBJ2-7; 9 bases agree with TRBD2. Looked up from germline, CDR1 is SGDLS and CDR2 is YYNGEE. V dropped 0 bases and J dropped 0; count of bases not matched to a gene: 10. The CDR3 is 18 residues long. The CDR3 region is CASSVGGGGDVSSYEQYF. Here the CDR3 DNA reads TGTGCCAGCAGCGTAGGTGGCGGGGGGGACGTTAGCTCCTACGAGCAGTACTTC.

The chain combines TRBV7-6 with TRBJ2-7; 8 bases line up with TRBD1. After removal of 1 base from V and 2 bases from J, the junction contained 1 base not matched to a gene. This CDR3 is built from 14 residues. Germline V lookup: CDR1 SGHVS, CDR2 FNYEAQ. Written as DNA, the CDR3 is TGTGCCAGCAGCTTAGTACAGGGGGCCTACGAGCAGTACTTC. Translation gives CASSLVQGAYEQYF.

The chain recombines TRBV7-2 with TRBJ2-3; a possible D gene is TRBD2 (5 bases). Germline assignment: CDR1 SGHTA and CDR2 FQGNSA. V lost 1 base and J 3 bases, leaving 14 bases between the germline ends. This CDR3 is built from 16 residues. The DNA for the CDR3 is TGTGCCAGCAGCTTAGGAATCGGGGTTGGGACAGATACGCAGTATTTT. It codes for CASSLGIGVGTDTQYF.

This chain links TRBV3-1 (or the pseudogene TRBV3-2) with TRBJ2-7; D may be TRBD2 (5 bases). This CDR3 region has 12 residues. Germline assignment: CDR1 LGHDT and CDR2 YNNKEL (reference sequence). The V and J ends lost 4 bases and 5 bases respectively, with 9 bases between them. Here the CDR3 reads CASSLSGDEQYF. In DNA form, the CDR3 reads TGTGCCAGCAGCCTCTCCGGGGACGAGCAGTACTTC.

This chain connects TRBV19 to TRBJ1-5; D remains unclear. CDR1 is LNHDA and CDR2 is SQIVND in the germline V gene (reference sequence). V lost 2 bases and J lost 8, with 13 bases in between. The CDR3 extends over 14 amino acids. The CDR3 is CASSIRNGNEPQHF. The CDR3 DNA reads as TGTGCCAGTAGTATACGCAACGGTAATGAGCCCCAGCATTTT. The full variable domain, rest sourced from reference TRBV19 and TRBJ1-5, is DGGITQSPKYLFRKEGQNVTLSCEQNLNHDAMYWYRQDPGQGLRLIYYSQIVNDFQKGDIAEGYSVSREKKESFPLTVTSAQKNPTAFYLCASSIRNGNEPQHFGDGTRLSIL.

This sequence joins TRBV29-1 and TRBJ2-7; the match to TRBD1 covers 8 bases. The CDR3 spans 10 residues. Germline CDR1 and CDR2: SQVTM and ANQGSEA. J lost 13 bases, V lost 7 bases, and 9 bases had no gene match. For the CDR3, the DNA is TGCAGCGCCATCTGGGACAGGAGCTACTTC. Amino acid sequence: CSAIWDRSYF.

The chain couples TRBV30 to TRBJ1-2, with 7 bases lining up with TRBD1. CDR1 is GTSNPN and CDR2 is SVGIG in the germline V gene (reference sequence). The junction had 4 bases not matched to a gene; V was cut back by 4 bases and J by 5 bases. There are 12 residues in the CDR3. CDR3 coding DNA: TGTGCCTGGACAGGGGGAAAGTATGGCTACACCTTC. Its translation: CAWTGGKYGYTF.

This clone was observed a few times. The chain recombines TRBV5-4 with TRBJ2-7; 7 positions match TRBD1. The CDR3 is 14 residues long. Germline trimming cut 3 bases from V and 3 bases from J; bases unmatched to any gene: 6. Germline V gene data show CDR1 as SGHNT and CDR2 as YYREEE (reference sequence). The CDR3 is CASSSWTGIYEQYF. In DNA form, the CDR3 reads TGTGCCAGCAGCTCCTGGACAGGCATCTACGAGCAGTACTTC.

The genes are TRBV5-1 and TRBJ2-3; 8 bases agree with TRBD1. V lost 5 bases, J lost 6 bases, and 14 bases stayed unmatched. The V gene's germline CDR1 is SGHRS and CDR2 YFSETQ. This CDR3 is built from 16 residues. This CDR3 is CASSHSLQGASDTQYF. The CDR3 DNA reads as TGCGCCAGCAGTCATTCGCTCCAGGGGGCGTCGGATACGCAGTATTTT.

This sequence joins TRBV9 and TRBJ1-2, with D perhaps matching TRBD1 (5 bases). The V end was cut by 0 bases, the J end by 6 bases, with 15 bases between. Germline V CDR1 and CDR2: SGDLS, YYNGEE. There are 15 residues in the CDR3. Here the CDR3 reads CASSVGQGPRDGYTF. DNA for the CDR3: TGTGCCAGCAGCGTAGGTCAGGGCCCTAGGGATGGCTACACCTTC.

The chain links TRBV5-1 to TRBJ1-1, with TRBD1 as a possible D gene (6 bases). The CDR3 totals 15 residues. The germline V gene encodes CDR1 SGHRS and CDR2 YFSETQ. Between the trimmed V and J ends, which lost 5 bases and 0 bases, there was a span of 14 bases. The CDR3 bases are TGCGCCAGCAGTCCCAGGACAGTTTTGAACACTGAAGCTTTCTTT. This sequence encodes CASSPRTVLNTEAFF.

This clone was seen only a few times. V and J are TRBV15 and TRBJ2-7; D perhaps matches TRBD1 (6 bases). Trimming took off 3 bases at V and 3 bases at J, with 12 bases between the two ends. In germline, CDR1 is LNHNV, CDR2 YYDKDF (reference sequence). This CDR3 has 14 residues. This chain's CDR3 is CATSSGQFIYEQYF. CDR3 nucleotide sequence: TGTGCCACCAGCAGCGGACAGTTCATCTACGAGCAGTACTTC.

The rearrangement joins TRBV7-6 to TRBJ2-1; D unresolved. Germline CDR1 is SGHVS and CDR2 is FNYEAQ. There are 14 residues in the CDR3. With 4 bases removed from V and 0 bases from J, the gap between germline ends came to 7 bases. CDR3 bases: TGTGCCAGCAGCTACTTGAGCTCCTACAATGAGCAGTTCTTC. This encodes CASSYLSSYNEQFF.